The rows below give T cell receptor beta chains drawn from one sample of a study of T cell responses to AZD1222 COVID-19 vaccine. Clones were read by immunoSEQ multiplex PCR, and TCRdb kept only the in-frame ones, dropping some. The data contain 110,000 to 150,000 clones, 70% to 90% of them singletons. This sample comprised peripheral blood, obtained on day 0 of AZD1222 vaccination. The receptor source for this set is an adult in good health. CDR3s include the opening cysteine and the closing phenylalanine or tryptophan. A D gene is named only where the DNA matches it firmly. Where a row states a size, it is once, few, many or the class of an expanded clone; other rows omit it.

DNA	CDR3	D	size	V	J
TGTGCCAGCAGCCTCGGGGAAAAAGAGACCCAGTACTTC	CASSLGEKETQYF	.	few	TRBV4-2	TRBJ2-5
TGTGCCAGCAGCTACCGCCGCGAGGGTAATGAGCAGTTCTTC	CASSYRREGNEQFF	.	.	TRBV7-8	TRBJ2-1
TGTGCCAGCAGTACTGGGACAGGGGGGCATTCACCCCTCCACTTT	CASSTGTGGHSPLHF	TRBD1	few	TRBV2	TRBJ1-6
TGTGCCAGCAGTTACGCTAGTCACCCTGCCTACGAGCAGTACTTC	CASSYASHPAYEQYF	.	.	TRBV6-9	TRBJ2-7
TGTGCCAGTACTCGCCCTTTTGAGGGGGGGCCCAGCAATCAGCCCCAGCATTTT	CASTRPFEGGPSNQPQHF	.	.	TRBV19	TRBJ1-5
TGTGCCAGCAGCTTCTCAGGGGGCCCGAATCAGCCCCAGCATTTT	CASSFSGGPNQPQHF	TRBD1	few	TRBV13	TRBJ1-5
TGCGCCAGCAGCAGGGGACAGGGACACACAGATACGCAGTATTTT	CASSRGQGHTDTQYF	TRBD1	few	TRBV5-1	TRBJ2-3
TGTGCCTGGAGTACCAGGGGGCAGGGGCAGCCCCAGCATTTT	CAWSTRGQGQPQHF	TRBD1	few	TRBV30	TRBJ1-5
TGTGCCAGCAGTTTACTGAGTTATGGCTACACCTTC	CASSLLSYGYTF	.	.	TRBV12-3/TRBV12-4	TRBJ1-2
TGCGCCAGCAGCCATGAATACAGGGGCGAGCAGTACTTC	CASSHEYRGEQYF	TRBD1	few	TRBV4-1	TRBJ2-7
TGTGCCAGCATTGAGCCCCTGGGGGAGCAGTTCTTC	CASIEPLGEQFF	.	.	TRBV7-9	TRBJ2-1
TGTGCCAGCAGCTTGGACAGCAATGAGCAGTTCTTC	CASSLDSNEQFF	.	.	TRBV5-8	TRBJ2-1
TGTGCCAGCAGTTCCGGCCGGGGTTGGTATGGCTACACCTTC	CASSSGRGWYGYTF	.	.	TRBV6-5	TRBJ1-2
TGCGCCAGCAGCCAGTCGGGACAGGGTCAGTGGGAGCAGTACTTC	CASSQSGQGQWEQYF	TRBD1	.	TRBV4-1	TRBJ2-7
TGTGCCAGCAGCTCTCGGCCAGGGTCAGACACCATATATTTT	CASSSRPGSDTIYF	.	.	TRBV7-7	TRBJ1-3
TGTGCCAGCAGTGACACCGGCGTTGAAAAACTGTTTTTT	CASSDTGVEKLFF	.	.	TRBV2	TRBJ1-4
TGTGCCAGCAGCTTAGGACTAGCGGGGGGGAATGAGCAGTTCTTC	CASSLGLAGGNEQFF	TRBD2	.	TRBV28	TRBJ2-1
TGTGCCACCAGTGAGGGGGGGACAGCCACTAGCACAGATACGCAGTATTTT	CATSEGGTATSTDTQYF	.	.	TRBV24-1	TRBJ2-3
TGTGCCAGTAGTAGGCAGATCGGCGGGGAGCTGTTTTTT	CASSRQIGGELFF	.	.	TRBV19	TRBJ2-2
TGTGCCAGCAGCGATAGATGGGATGGCATGGGCTCCTACAATGAGCAGTTCTTC	CASSDRWDGMGSYNEQFF	.	.	TRBV5-6	TRBJ2-1
TGTGCCAGCAGCTTAGCGAATGAAGGGACAACTGAAGCTTTCTTT	CASSLANEGTTEAFF	.	.	TRBV7-6	TRBJ1-1
TGTGCCAGCCGAGAGGCCTGGGGCGGATTCAATGAGCAGTTCTTC	CASREAWGGFNEQFF	.	.	TRBV19	TRBJ2-1
TGTGCCAGCAGCTTGAAGGATAACGATGGCTACACCTTC	CASSLKDNDGYTF	.	.	TRBV11-2	TRBJ1-2
TGTGCCAGCAGCAGGGGGACGCATGGCGCCGGGGAGCTGTTTTTT	CASSRGTHGAGELFF	.	.	TRBV7-8	TRBJ2-2
TGTGCCAGCAGCTTAATAAGTGGTATGAGCTCCTACGAGCAGTACTTC	CASSLISGMSSYEQYF	.	.	TRBV7-8	TRBJ2-7
TGTGCCAGCAGGGGGGGACAGGGTTACACTGAAGCTTTCTTT	CASRGGQGYTEAFF	TRBD1	.	TRBV28	TRBJ1-1
TGTGCCAGCAGCTTGGGCCCTATCAGCAACGAGCAGTACTTC	CASSLGPISNEQYF	.	.	TRBV5-8	TRBJ2-7
TGTGCTAGTGGTTCCTCCCGGGGCGGGGAGACCCAGTACTTC	CASGSSRGGETQYF	.	.	TRBV12-5	TRBJ2-5
TGCGCCAGCAGCGGGCCGACAGGGAAGTCTGAAGCTTTCTTT	CASSGPTGKSEAFF	TRBD1	.	TRBV5-1	TRBJ1-1
TGTGCCAGCAGCACTCGCGGGAGCTACAATGAGCAGTTCTTC	CASSTRGSYNEQFF	TRBD2	.	TRBV14	TRBJ2-1
TGTGCCAGTAGTATCGGGGCAGGAGTGAACACTGAAGCTTTCTTT	CASSIGAGVNTEAFF	.	.	TRBV19	TRBJ1-1
TGTGCCACCAGTGCGCAAGCGGGATCAACAGATACGCAGTATTTT	CATSAQAGSTDTQYF	TRBD2	.	TRBV24-1	TRBJ2-3
TGTGCCATCAAGGCTGGAAACACCATATATTTT	CAIKAGNTIYF	.	few	TRBV10-3	TRBJ1-3
TGCGCCAGCAGCCAAGATGGACAGGAACCCTACGAGCAGTACTTC	CASSQDGQEPYEQYF	TRBD1	.	TRBV4-1	TRBJ2-7
TGTGCCAGCAGACTCAGGGGCAATTCACCCCTCCACTTT	CASRLRGNSPLHF	.	few	TRBV12-3/TRBV12-4	TRBJ1-6
TGTGCCAGCAGGGGCAGTAAGACTGAAGCTTTCTTT	CASRGSKTEAFF	.	.	TRBV11-2	TRBJ1-1
TGTGCCAGCAGCCAAGGGGGGGCGGAGACCCAGTACTTC	CASSQGGAETQYF	.	.	TRBV7-2	TRBJ2-5
TGTGCCAGCAGCCAAGCGCGGACCTCTGGAAACACCATATATTTT	CASSQARTSGNTIYF	.	.	TRBV3-1/TRBV3-2	TRBJ1-3
TGTGCCAGCAGGAGGGGACAGGAAGAGACCCAGTACTTC	CASRRGQEETQYF	TRBD1	.	TRBV5-4	TRBJ2-5
TGTGCCAGCCGACAGGGGATGTGGACTGAAGCTTTCTTT	CASRQGMWTEAFF	TRBD1	once	TRBV12-3/TRBV12-4	TRBJ1-1
TGTGCCAGCACCCACGGTGTGGGGCTTGGCTACACCTTC	CASTHGVGLGYTF	.	.	TRBV7-9	TRBJ1-2
TGTGCCAGCAGCCATAGATCCCGACTCTACCCCTACAATGAGCAGTTCTTC	CASSHRSRLYPYNEQFF	.	.	TRBV11-2	TRBJ2-1
TGCAGTGCTATCTTTCGGGTTACGCAGTATTTT	CSAIFRVTQYF	.	.	TRBV20-1	TRBJ2-3
TGTGCCACGATCCCCAACGCAGATACGCAGTATTTT	CATIPNADTQYF	.	.	TRBV6-5	TRBJ2-3
TGTGCCAGCAGAGAGTCAGGTTCACCCCTCCACTTT	CASRESGSPLHF	.	.	TRBV27	TRBJ1-6
TGTGCCAGCAGCTTAAACGCCCTAACCCAGTACTTC	CASSLNALTQYF	.	once	TRBV7-9	TRBJ2-5
TGCAGCGTGGCCGGGACTAGCGGGGGGGCCTGGGATGAGCAGTTCTTC	CSVAGTSGGAWDEQFF	TRBD2	.	TRBV29-1	TRBJ2-1
TGTGCCAGCAACGTGGGGACAAGGGGATCACCCCTCCACTTT	CASNVGTRGSPLHF	.	once	TRBV5-6	TRBJ1-6
TGTGCCAGCAGCGTCCCGGGGGATTATGGCTACACCTTC	CASSVPGDYGYTF	.	once	TRBV5-4	TRBJ1-2
TGTGCCAGCAGCTTTGCCCCGTCAAGGGGAGAGACCCAGTACTTC	CASSFAPSRGETQYF	.	.	TRBV5-8	TRBJ2-5
TGTGCCAGCAGCGTAGGAAAAGGGATTAGTGAGCAGTTCTTC	CASSVGKGISEQFF	.	.	TRBV9	TRBJ2-1
TGTGCCAGCAGCCAGGGTGGGACGCAGTTCTTC	CASSQGGTQFF	.	.	TRBV7-9	TRBJ2-1
TGTGCCAGCAGTGGGGGGGGACGTTATGGCTACACCTTC	CASSGGGRYGYTF	.	.	TRBV28	TRBJ1-2
TGTGCCAGCAGCCCCCAATATGGAGGGCCCTACGAGCAGTACTTC	CASSPQYGGPYEQYF	.	.	TRBV3-1/TRBV3-2	TRBJ2-7